This T cell receptor beta chain was found in a study of control samples from healthy donors and cancer patients. The CDR3 length is 14 residues. Germline CDR1 is SGHRS and CDR2 is YFSETQ. Trimming left V 7 bases short and J 1 base short, with 15 bases between. Libraries were prepared by immunoSEQ multiplex PCR; TCRdb keeps only in-frame clonotypes and omits some of them. The sample contains around 230,000 clones, roughly 94% of which appear only once. The TCR comes from a man aged 50 or older in good health. This chain links TRBV5-1 with TRBJ2-7; perhaps TRBD1 as D (6 bases). The sample comprised blood. CDR3 loop: CASFASQGSYEQYF. In DNA form, the CDR3 reads TGCGCCAGCTTCGCCTCCCAGGGGTCCTACGAGCAGTACTTC.